This TCR beta chain was identified in a study of T cells in Graves' hyperthyroidism and ophthalmopathy. The sample holds many counts of this clonotype. Researchers amplified the TCR beta CDR3 regions from RNA transcripts. The HTBI primer set was used in a first-round RT-PCR of the TCR CDR3. MiXCR was run by TCRdb on the multiplex PCR reads, yielding one entry per CDR3 protein. This table holds 600,000 to 700,000 distinct CDR3 sequences, over 12% found once. Trimming removed 8 bases at V and 7 bases at J, with 14 bases between. The CDR3 is made up of 13 amino acids. Ophthalmopathy patients had moderate-to-severe active disease, CAS ≥3, NOSPECS ≥4, and disease duration under 3 months. It was uncontrolled infection, other autoimmune disease, pregnancy or lactation that excluded patients. Thyroid ultrasound and orbital computed tomography, with clinical symptoms and serum thyroxine and TRAb, informed diagnoses.

This chain uses TRBV12-3 or TRBV12-4 with TRBJ2-2, with D perhaps being TRBD1 or TRBD2 (5 bases each). The sample comprised blood. The sequence came from a middle-aged woman with Graves' ophthalmopathy. This chain's CDR3 is CASAGAGNGELFF. In nucleotides, the CDR3 is TGTGCCAGCGCCGGGGCCGGGAACGGGGAGCTGTTTTTT.